These T cell receptor beta chains were read from a single sample in a study of T cell responses to AZD1222 COVID-19 vaccine. The method was immunoSEQ multiplex PCR; TCRdb's version includes in-frame clones alone and lacks a portion of them. The data show about 90,000 clones, about 93% seen once. The specimen was peripheral blood, collected on day 0 of MenACWY control vaccination. Receptors originate from an adult in good health. CDR3s include the opening cysteine and the closing phenylalanine or tryptophan. D genes are given only for firm matches. Clone size is not always given. Where it is, it says once, few, many or a class for expanded clones.

D: NA; V: TRBV5-1; size: NA; J: TRBJ1-2; CDR3: CASSFSSGRDYGYTF; DNA: TGCGCCAGCAGCTTTTCCAGCGGGAGGGACTATGGCTACACCTTC
D: NA; V: TRBV7-2; size: NA; J: TRBJ2-5; CDR3: CASSLSRSETQYF; DNA: TGTGCCAGCAGCTTGAGCAGGTCGGAGACCCAGTACTTC
D: TRBD1; V: TRBV5-1; size: NA; J: TRBJ1-4; CDR3: CASSLGSGTGSSEKLFF; DNA: TGCGCCAGCAGCTTGGGGTCCGGGACAGGTAGTAGTGAAAAACTGTTTTTT
D: NA; V: TRBV6-5; size: NA; J: TRBJ2-2; CDR3: CASSITNTGELFF; DNA: TGTGCCAGCAGTATAACGAACACCGGGGAGCTGTTTTTT
D: TRBD2; V: TRBV5-6; size: NA; J: TRBJ2-3; CDR3: CASSASGGGADTQYF; DNA: TGTGCCAGCAGCGCTAGCGGGGGGGGCGCAGATACGCAGTATTTT
D: TRBD2; V: TRBV4-1; size: once; J: TRBJ2-3; CDR3: CASSQELAVNTDTQYF; DNA: TGCGCCAGCAGCCAAGAACTAGCGGTGAACACAGATACGCAGTATTTT
D: NA; V: TRBV11-2; size: NA; J: TRBJ2-5; CDR3: CASSLGVGEETQYF; DNA: TGTGCCAGCAGCTTAGGGGTAGGGGAAGAGACCCAGTACTTC
D: TRBD1; V: TRBV12-3/TRBV12-4; size: once; J: TRBJ1-2; CDR3: CASTYRGSGYTF; DNA: TGTGCCAGCACCTACAGGGGGAGCGGCTACACCTTC
D: NA; V: TRBV9; size: NA; J: TRBJ1-3; CDR3: CASSARASGNTIYF; DNA: TGTGCCAGCAGCGCCCGGGCATCTGGAAACACCATATATTTT
D: NA; V: TRBV7-2; size: NA; J: TRBJ2-7; CDR3: CASSAKYEQYF; DNA: TGTGCCAGCAGCGCGAAGTACGAGCAGTACTTC
D: NA; V: TRBV2; size: NA; J: TRBJ2-2; CDR3: CASSEFSGNTGELFF; DNA: TGTGCCAGCAGTGAATTTTCAGGGAACACCGGGGAGCTGTTTTTT
D: NA; V: TRBV18; size: NA; J: TRBJ2-7; CDR3: CASSPSTAPREQYF; DNA: TGTGCCAGCTCACCATCCACAGCACCTAGAGAGCAGTACTTC
D: TRBD1; V: TRBV2; size: NA; J: TRBJ1-5; CDR3: CASSGARQGRQPQHF; DNA: TGTGCCAGCAGTGGAGCTCGACAGGGGCGCCAGCCCCAGCATTTT
D: NA; V: TRBV5-1; size: NA; J: TRBJ1-3; CDR3: CASSLGSTGPGNTIYF; DNA: TGCGCCAGCAGCTTGGGATCGACAGGACCTGGAAACACCATATATTTT
D: NA; V: TRBV27; size: few; J: TRBJ1-5; CDR3: CASTAMGSRDSNQPQHF; DNA: TGTGCCAGCACTGCAATGGGGTCTCGAGATAGCAATCAGCCCCAGCATTTT
D: TRBD1; V: TRBV28; size: NA; J: TRBJ2-3; CDR3: CASSPGQGGTDTQYF; DNA: TGTGCCAGCAGTCCGGGACAGGGGGGCACAGATACGCAGTATTTT
D: TRBD1; V: TRBV19; size: once; J: TRBJ2-4; CDR3: CASSQNPPGQGKNIQYF; DNA: TGTGCCAGTAGTCAAAACCCTCCGGGACAGGGAAAAAACATTCAGTACTTC
D: TRBD2; V: TRBV5-1; size: NA; J: TRBJ2-2; CDR3: CASSSGIFRGRDTGELFF; DNA: TGCGCCAGCAGCTCGGGGATTTTTCGTGGGAGGGACACCGGGGAGCTGTTTTTT
D: NA; V: TRBV27; size: NA; J: TRBJ2-7; CDR3: CASSTPRQGDYEQYF; DNA: TGTGCCAGCAGTACTCCCCGCCAGGGAGACTACGAGCAGTACTTC
D: TRBD1; V: TRBV11-2; size: NA; J: TRBJ2-1; CDR3: CASGLRFGQGSNEQFF; DNA: TGTGCCAGCGGACTGCGATTCGGACAGGGGTCGAATGAGCAGTTCTTC
D: TRBD1; V: TRBV7-9; size: NA; J: TRBJ1-6; CDR3: CASSDQGQGSSPLHF; DNA: TGTGCCAGCAGCGACCAAGGACAGGGCTCTTCACCCCTCCACTTT
D: NA; V: TRBV19; size: NA; J: TRBJ1-5; CDR3: CASSRSEGGQPQHF; DNA: TGTGCCAGTAGTAGGTCCGAAGGCGGTCAGCCCCAGCATTTT
D: TRBD1; V: TRBV18; size: NA; J: TRBJ1-2; CDR3: CASSPARQGGDGYTF; DNA: TGTGCCAGCTCACCCGCGAGACAGGGAGGTGATGGCTACACCTTC
D: TRBD2; V: TRBV3-1/TRBV3-2; size: NA; J: TRBJ2-5; CDR3: CASSQNSGTSGEETQYF; DNA: TGTGCCAGCAGCCAAAATTCCGGGACTAGCGGGGAAGAGACCCAGTACTTC
D: NA; V: TRBV5-6; size: NA; J: TRBJ1-4; CDR3: CASSPIGQGEKLFF; DNA: TGTGCCAGCAGCCCTATTGGGCAGGGCGAAAAACTGTTTTTT
D: NA; V: TRBV19; size: once; J: TRBJ2-5; CDR3: CASSIDPVAETQYF; DNA: TGTGCCAGTAGTATAGATCCCGTAGCGGAGACCCAGTACTTC
D: TRBD1; V: TRBV2; size: NA; J: TRBJ1-1; CDR3: CASSEAGDRGRSTFF; DNA: TGTGCCAGCAGTGAAGCCGGGGACAGGGGCCGTTCAACTTTCTTT
D: NA; V: TRBV5-1; size: few; J: TRBJ2-4; CDR3: CASSLGWAENIQYF; DNA: TGCGCCAGCAGCTTGGGTTGGGCCGAAAACATTCAGTACTTC
D: TRBD2; V: TRBV15; size: NA; J: TRBJ2-7; CDR3: CATSRESGAWDEQYF; DNA: TGTGCCACCAGCAGAGAAAGCGGGGCTTGGGACGAGCAGTACTTC
D: NA; V: TRBV5-6; size: NA; J: TRBJ1-2; CDR3: CASSADRDGIRGYTF; DNA: TGTGCCAGCAGCGCAGACCGGGACGGCATTAGAGGCTACACCTTC
D: NA; V: TRBV4-2; size: NA; J: TRBJ1-2; CDR3: CASSQDLLRTALRGYTF; DNA: TGTGCCAGCAGCCAAGATCTGTTGCGGACAGCACTTCGTGGCTACACCTTC
D: NA; V: TRBV29-1; size: NA; J: TRBJ2-5; CDR3: CSVSTETQYF; DNA: TGCAGCGTATCCACGGAGACCCAGTACTTC
D: TRBD2; V: TRBV10-3; size: NA; J: TRBJ2-7; CDR3: CAISDGLALTYEQYF; DNA: TGTGCCATCAGTGACGGACTAGCACTCACCTACGAGCAGTACTTC
D: NA; V: TRBV24-1; size: few; J: TRBJ1-2; CDR3: CATSDVGKGYTF; DNA: TGTGCCACCAGTGATGTAGGAAAGGGCTACACCTTC
D: NA; V: TRBV28; size: NA; J: TRBJ1-4; CDR3: CASSFRSVFNEKLFF; DNA: TGTGCCAGCAGTTTTCGGTCAGTGTTCAATGAAAAACTGTTTTTT
D: TRBD1; V: TRBV7-9; size: NA; J: TRBJ1-5; CDR3: CASSPGTGDQPQHF; DNA: TGTGCCAGCAGCCCTGGGACAGGGGATCAGCCCCAGCATTTT
D: NA; V: TRBV7-8; size: NA; J: TRBJ1-3; CDR3: CASSFRDTIYF; DNA: TGTGCCAGCAGCTTTAGGGACACCATATATTTT
D: NA; V: TRBV6-5; size: NA; J: TRBJ1-3; CDR3: CASRYSSGNTIYF; DNA: TGTGCCAGCAGGTATTCGTCTGGAAACACCATATATTTT
D: NA; V: TRBV4-1; size: NA; J: TRBJ2-7; CDR3: CASSQDQWEVPHEQYF; DNA: TGCGCCAGCAGCCAAGATCAGTGGGAGGTTCCCCACGAGCAGTACTTC
D: NA; V: TRBV29-1; size: NA; J: TRBJ2-5; CDR3: CSVASETQYF; DNA: TGCAGCGTCGCCAGTGAGACCCAGTACTTC
D: NA; V: TRBV6-5; size: once; J: TRBJ2-1; CDR3: CASSYLGQSYNEQFF; DNA: TGTGCCAGCAGTTACCTAGGACAGAGCTACAATGAGCAGTTCTTC
D: NA; V: TRBV2; size: NA; J: TRBJ1-1; CDR3: CASSGPSNTEAFF; DNA: TGTGCCAGCAGTGGACCGTCGAACACTGAAGCTTTCTTT
D: NA; V: TRBV28; size: NA; J: TRBJ1-6; CDR3: CASSRTGTGPLHF; DNA: TGTGCCAGCAGTAGAACCGGGACGGGGCCCCTCCACTTT
D: TRBD1; V: TRBV28; size: NA; J: TRBJ1-4; CDR3: CASSPGQSYEKLFF; DNA: TGTGCCAGCAGTCCGGGACAGAGCTATGAAAAACTGTTTTTT
D: NA; V: TRBV5-1; size: few; J: TRBJ2-7; CDR3: CASSLEEGTVYEQYF; DNA: TGCGCCAGCAGCTTGGAGGAGGGGACGGTTTACGAGCAGTACTTC